This TCR beta chain was sequenced during a study of blood T cell repertoires in COVID-19. Study overall: Samples taken during acute and convalescent COVID-19 were collected in the United States, Italy and Spain.

TCRdb's copy holds only in-frame clones and misses some; the assay was immunoSEQ multiplex PCR. The profile shows nearly 400,000 clones, around 92% of them singletons. The CDR3 runs to 15 residues. V lost 8 bases to trimming and J lost 3 bases, with 19 bases between them. Germline assignment: CDR1 SGHTA and CDR2 FQGNSA. V is TRBV7-2 and J is TRBJ2-5, with D possibly TRBD2 on 5 matching bases. Sequencing was performed on PBMCs or T cells enriched from blood (not recorded which). The TCR was taken from a woman aged 25 to 39 who had recovered from COVID-19. The CDR3 sequence is CASAVWRPGEETQYF. DNA for the CDR3: TGTGCCAGCGCTGTGTGGAGGCCAGGAGAAGAGACCCAGTACTTC.